These 3 T cell receptor beta chains originate from one sample sequenced in a study of siplizumab effects on memory and regulatory T cells (dated by TCRdb to the late 2010s). Preparation of the library involved the immunoSEQ multiplex PCR assay. Entries here come from immuneACCESS through TCRdb and include only in-frame sequences with V and J called. Some clones fail to appear in such tables; in the studies checked, an unresolved V gene covers under half of the shortfall, and the cause of the remainder is unknown. This sample is represented by 90,000 to 95,000 clones; roughly 93% of them were singletons. The top ten hold approximately 7.1% of the sample. Sequenced input: CD8+ T cells sorted from blood. These receptors originate from a human donor in good health.

The rearrangement links TRBV19 to TRBJ2-1, with D unclear. The V and J ends lost 6 bases and 4 bases respectively, with 13 bases between them. The germline V gene encodes CDR1 LNHDA and CDR2 SQIVND (reference sequence). The CDR3 extends over 14 amino acids. CDR3 loop: CASSLSVEYNEQFF. The CDR3, as DNA: TGTGCCAGTAGCCTCAGCGTGGAATACAATGAGCAGTTCTTC.

The genes are TRBV7-9 and TRBJ1-2, with D maybe TRBD1 (5 bases). V was pared by 1 base and J by 4 bases, with 10 bases between. The CDR3 has 14 residues. The germline gives CDR1 SEHNR, CDR2 FQNEAQ (reference sequence). CDR3 nucleotides: TGTGCCAGCAGCTTAGGTATGACAGCCTATGGCTACACCTTC. It codes for CASSLGMTAYGYTF. Full variable domain (rest looked up from reference TRBV7-9 and TRBJ1-2): DTGVSQNPRHKITKRGQNVTFRCDPISEHNRLYWYRQTLGQGPEFLTYFQNEAQLEKSRLLSDRFSAERPKGSFSTLEIQRTEQGDSAMYLCASSLGMTAYGYTFGSGTRLTVV.

The rearrangement links TRBV27 to TRBJ2-1; the D is unclear. Trimming left V 3 bases short and J 3 bases short, with 6 bases between. The CDR3 has 13 amino acids. CDR1 and CDR2 from the germline V gene are MNHEY and SMNVEV (reference sequence). CDR3 sequence: CASSFSDYNEQFF. The CDR3 DNA is TGTGCCAGCAGTTTTTCGGACTACAATGAGCAGTTCTTC.